A single sample gave rise to the 12 T cell receptor beta chains below, sequenced in a study of tumor-infiltrating lymphocytes in primary liver carcinoma. Total RNA amounting to roughly 450 ng was the source from which TCR beta cDNA was made with a constant-region primer. It was through three nested multiplex PCR rounds of slightly modified ARM-PCR that TCR beta libraries arose. A C-beta reverse primer and TRBV1-TRBV30 forward primers served in each of the first two PCR rounds, at approximately 10 cycles apiece. One entry per CDR3 protein, called by TCRdb with MiXCR from the multiplex PCR reads. The data hold around 80,000 distinct CDR3 sequences, with roughly two thirds observed a single time. From unsorted bulk tissue weighing about 18-30 mg, DNA and RNA were co-extracted. Sequenced: tumor-adjacent normal liver tissue. The receptors come from a man aged 40-49 years with primary liver carcinoma and hepatitis B virus infection.

This clonotype has a count of ten or more. The chain links TRBV28 to TRBJ2-7, with 11 bases lining up with TRBD2. The V and J ends lost 4 bases and 2 bases, in that order; junction bases with no gene match: 4. The germline CDR1 and CDR2 sequences are MDHEN and SYDVKM. CDR3 size: 15 residues. Here the CDR3 DNA reads TGTGCCAGCAGTTCAGTAGCGGGAGGGACCTACGAGCAGTACTTC. It yields the protein CASSSVAGGTYEQYF.

This clonotype has only one observation. The chain carries TRBV29-1 and TRBJ2-1, with D unclear. Trimming pared 5 bases from V and 15 bases from J, leaving 26 bases between. CDR1 SQVTM and CDR2 ANQGSEA come from the germline V gene. The CDR3 sequence is 14 residues long. CDR3 DNA: TGCAGCGTTACACCTGGCCGAATCCTTGGTGTGTGGTTCTTC. Protein: CSVTPGRILGVWFF.

There are a few counts of this clonotype. This may be a read error: a much more frequent sequence differs by one nucleotide. The V and J genes are TRBV5-6 and TRBJ1-1; unclear D gene. This CDR3 is built from 15 residues. The germline CDR1 and CDR2 sequences are SGHDT and YYEEEE. This CDR3 is CVSSFSGNPNTEAFF. The CDR3 DNA is TGTGTCAGCAGCTTTTCGGGAAACCCGAACACTGAAGCTTTCTTT.

Regarding this clonotype: Germline and junction disagree at one end, which may indicate a read error. The chain uses TRBV7-9 and TRBJ1-2; 11 nucleotides agree with TRBD1. CDR3 size: 14 residues. Germline CDR1 reads SEHNR; CDR2 reads FQNEAQ (reference sequence). CDR3 loop: CASRWDRGFHVYTF. The CDR3 coding sequence is TGTGCCAGCAGATGGGACAGGGGGTTTCATGTCTACACTTTC. Combining the CDR3 with reference TRBV7-9 and TRBJ1-2 gives the whole variable domain DTGVSQNPRHKITKRGQNVTFRCDPISEHNRLYWYRQTLGQGPEFLTYFQNEAQLEKSRLLSDRFSAERPKGSFSTLEIQRTEQGDSAMYLCASRWDRGFHVYTFGSGTRLTVV.

This clonotype was detected many times. The V and J genes are TRBV28 and TRBJ2-7, with 9 positions matching TRBD1. The CDR3 spans 14 residues. From germline, CDR1 is MDHEN and CDR2 SYDVKM. Trimming cost V 6 bases and J 4 bases; bases outside gene matches: 7. In DNA, the CDR3 is TGTGCCAGCAGAGGGACAGGGATAATTTACGAGCAGTACTTC. It specifies CASRGTGIIYEQYF.

On this clonotype itself: The junction differs from germline at one of its ends, possibly a read error. The chain is built from TRBV4-2 and TRBJ2-2; maybe TRBD2 (6 bases). The CDR3 has 14 residues. Germline V CDR1 and CDR2: LGHNA, YNFKEQ. CDR3 sequence: CVSKKGTLNGELLF. As DNA, the CDR3 is TGTGTCAGCAAAAAGGGGACTTTGAACGGGGAGCTGCTTTTT.

This clonotype showed up many times. The chain has TRBV6-1 and TRBJ2-1; D ambiguous. V was pared by 6 bases and J by 5 bases, with 14 bases between. CDR3 length equals 14 residues. Looked up from germline, CDR1 is MNHNS and CDR2 is SASEGT. CDR3 protein: CASSRTWLNNEQFF. Here the CDR3 DNA reads TGTGCCAGCAGCAGAACGTGGCTAAACAATGAGCAGTTCTTC.

On this clonotype: The conserved phenylalanine or tryptophan is not found at the CDR3 terminus, so this likely reflects a read error. The chain has TRBV4-3 and TRBJ2-4; no definite D call. This CDR3 contains 16 residues. Germline CDR1 and CDR2: LGHNA and YSLEER. V lost 0 bases and J lost 0, with 9 bases in between. CDR3: CASSQDGSLAKNIQYL. CDR3 DNA: TGCGCCAGCAGCCAAGATGGTAGCCTAGCCAAAAACATTCAGTACTTA.

The gene calls are TRBV6-1 and TRBJ2-5, with 10 bases matching TRBD2. V trimming: 10 bases; J trimming: 5 bases; junction bases outside the gene matches: 13. The germline CDR1 and CDR2 sequences are MNHNS and SASEGT. CDR3 size: 15 residues. The CDR3 DNA follows: TGTGCCAACATCGCATTAGCGGGAGGCGTGGAGACCCAGTACTTC. It specifies CANIALAGGVETQYF.

A remark on this clonotype: The junction shows a germline mismatch at one end, possibly a read error. The V gene is TRBV4-3, the J gene TRBJ2-5; no clear D. In germline, CDR1 is LGHNA, CDR2 YSLEER. The CDR3 is 14 residues long. The CDR3: CVSNQEEYLETQYF. The CDR3 nucleotides read TGCGTCAGCAACCAAGAGGAGTACTTGGAGACCCAGTACTTC.

The chain combines TRBV4-1 with TRBJ2-1; 11 nucleotides match TRBD1. This CDR3 is 17 amino acids long. The germline V gene encodes CDR1 MGHRA and CDR2 YSYEKL. The V segment lost 3 bases and the J segment 0 bases; nucleotides outside the gene matches: 4. CDR3 DNA: TGCGCCAGCAGCCAGGGGACAGGGGGGAACTCCTACAATGAGCAGTTCTTC. It yields the protein CASSQGTGGNSYNEQFF.

This clonotype was observed a handful of times. The rearrangement links TRBV5-1 to TRBJ2-1; TRBD2 matches 10 bases. The J segment lost 10 bases and the V segment lost 4 bases, leaving 11 bases of the junction unmatched. The CDR3 totals 15 residues. Germline V gives CDR1 SGHRS, CDR2 YFSETQ. The CDR3 protein is CASSASWGAGGEQFF. CDR3 nucleotide sequence: TGCGCCAGCAGCGCAAGTTGGGGAGCGGGAGGGGAGCAGTTCTTC.